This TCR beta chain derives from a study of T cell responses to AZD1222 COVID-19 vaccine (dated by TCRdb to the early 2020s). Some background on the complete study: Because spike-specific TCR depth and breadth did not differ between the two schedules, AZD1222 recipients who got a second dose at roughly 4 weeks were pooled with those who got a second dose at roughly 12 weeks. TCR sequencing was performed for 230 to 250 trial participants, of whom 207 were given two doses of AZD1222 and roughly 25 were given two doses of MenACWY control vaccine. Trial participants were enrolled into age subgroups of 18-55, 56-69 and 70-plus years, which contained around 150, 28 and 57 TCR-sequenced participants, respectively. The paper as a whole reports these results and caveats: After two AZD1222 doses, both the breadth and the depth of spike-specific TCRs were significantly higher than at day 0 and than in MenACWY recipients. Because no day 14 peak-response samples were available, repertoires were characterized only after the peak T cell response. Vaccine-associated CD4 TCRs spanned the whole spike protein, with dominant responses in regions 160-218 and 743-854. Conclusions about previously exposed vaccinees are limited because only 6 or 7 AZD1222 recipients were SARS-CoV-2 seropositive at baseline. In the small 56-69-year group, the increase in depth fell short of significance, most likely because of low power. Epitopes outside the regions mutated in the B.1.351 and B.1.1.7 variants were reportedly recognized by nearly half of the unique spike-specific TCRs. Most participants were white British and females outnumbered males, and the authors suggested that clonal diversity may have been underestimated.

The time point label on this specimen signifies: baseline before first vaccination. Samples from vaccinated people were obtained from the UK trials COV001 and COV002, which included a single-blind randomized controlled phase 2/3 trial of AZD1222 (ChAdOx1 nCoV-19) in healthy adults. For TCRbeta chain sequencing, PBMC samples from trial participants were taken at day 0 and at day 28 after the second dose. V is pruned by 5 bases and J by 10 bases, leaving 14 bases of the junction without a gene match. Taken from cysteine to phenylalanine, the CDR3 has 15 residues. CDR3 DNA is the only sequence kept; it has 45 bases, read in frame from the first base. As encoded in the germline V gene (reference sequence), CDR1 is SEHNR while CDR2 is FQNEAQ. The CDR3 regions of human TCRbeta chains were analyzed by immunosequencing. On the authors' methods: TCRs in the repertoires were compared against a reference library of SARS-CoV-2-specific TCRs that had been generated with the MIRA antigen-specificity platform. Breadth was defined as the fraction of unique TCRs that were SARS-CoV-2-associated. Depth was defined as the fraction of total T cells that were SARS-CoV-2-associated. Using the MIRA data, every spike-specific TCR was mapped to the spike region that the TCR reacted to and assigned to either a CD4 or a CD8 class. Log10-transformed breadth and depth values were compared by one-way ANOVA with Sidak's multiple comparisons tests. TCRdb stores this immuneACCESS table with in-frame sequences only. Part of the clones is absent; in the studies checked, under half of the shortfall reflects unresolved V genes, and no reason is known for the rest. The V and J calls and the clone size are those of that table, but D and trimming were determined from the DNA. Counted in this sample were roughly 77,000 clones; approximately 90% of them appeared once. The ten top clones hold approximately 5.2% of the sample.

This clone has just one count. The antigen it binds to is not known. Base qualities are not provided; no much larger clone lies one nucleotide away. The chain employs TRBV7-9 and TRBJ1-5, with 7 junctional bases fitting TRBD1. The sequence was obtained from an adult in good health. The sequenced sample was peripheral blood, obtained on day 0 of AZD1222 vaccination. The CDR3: CASSKGDSWSGPQHF. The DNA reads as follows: TGTGCCAGCAGCAAAGGGGACAGCTGGAGTGGTCCCCAGCATTTT. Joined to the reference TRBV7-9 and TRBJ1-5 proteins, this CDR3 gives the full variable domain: DTGVSQNPRHKITKRGQNVTFRCDPISEHNRLYWYRQTLGQGPEFLTYFQNEAQLEKSRLLSDRFSAERPKGSFSTLEIQRTEQGDSAMYLCASSKGDSWSGPQHFGDGTRLSIL.